The subject of this entry is one T cell receptor beta chain. Its matching antigen is unknown. The data were taken from a study of T-cell reconstitution after alpha-beta-depleted transplantation in children. Study-level findings and limits: Several patients had high TCRbeta diversity at day 60; it came from surviving recipient T cells and thymic progenitors.

The germline gives CDR1 MGHRA, CDR2 YSYEKL. There are 15 residues in the CDR3. The V and J ends lost 2 bases and 6 bases respectively, with 14 bases between them. Unique molecular identifiers were built into the TCRbeta library. In TCRdb, the PCR reads were re-called with MiXCR into one record per CDR3 protein. The sample records 900,000 or so distinct CDR3 sequences, approximately 15% being singletons. The rearrangement links TRBV4-1 to TRBJ2-1; TRBD2 is a possible D gene (5 bases). Material: PBMCs, mostly from graft donor cells, obtained 360 days after TCRalphabeta/CD19-depleted stem cell transplant. The clonotype comes from a male patient aged 10 to 17 who had a stem cell transplant for acute lymphoblastic leukemia, so the T cells may come from the graft donor. CDR3 protein: CASSQIRGLGNEQFF. The CDR3 DNA reads TGCGCCAGCAGCCAAATCAGAGGACTCGGCAATGAGCAGTTCTTC.